The clone carrying this T cell receptor beta chain was seen just once. TCRdb's table, derived via immunoSEQ multiplex PCR, lists solely in-frame clones and lacks some. This table has 40,000 to 60,000 clones, around 80% appearing once. The sort gate was single viable CD3+CD4+CD8-CD45RO+ cells for memory CD4+ T cells. This CDR3 has 13 amino acids. Looked up from germline, CDR1 is SGHNT and CDR2 is YYREEE (reference sequence). The ends were cut back, 1 base at V and 2 bases at J, with 4 bases in the middle. The sample comes from a study of memory CD4+ T cells and cytomegalovirus serostatus. This clonotype originated in an adult in good health and CMV-seronegative. The gene calls are TRBV5-4 and TRBJ2-1; no firm D call. Material: memory CD4+ T cells from blood. The CDR3 loop is CASSLRPYNEQFF. The CDR3 DNA reads TGTGCCAGCAGCTTGAGGCCCTACAATGAGCAGTTCTTC.